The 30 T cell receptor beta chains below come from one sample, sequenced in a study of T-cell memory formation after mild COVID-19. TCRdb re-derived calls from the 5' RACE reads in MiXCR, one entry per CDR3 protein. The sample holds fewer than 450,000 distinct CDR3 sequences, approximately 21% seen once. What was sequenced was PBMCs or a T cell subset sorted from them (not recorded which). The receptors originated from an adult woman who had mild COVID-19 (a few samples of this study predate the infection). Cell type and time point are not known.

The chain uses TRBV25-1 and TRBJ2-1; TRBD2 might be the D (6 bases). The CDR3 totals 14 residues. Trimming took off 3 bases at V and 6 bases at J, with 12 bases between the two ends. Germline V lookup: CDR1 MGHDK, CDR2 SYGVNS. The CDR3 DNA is TGTGCCAGCAGTGAGGGAGGAGGGTTCAATGAGCAGTTCTTC. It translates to CASSEGGGFNEQFF.

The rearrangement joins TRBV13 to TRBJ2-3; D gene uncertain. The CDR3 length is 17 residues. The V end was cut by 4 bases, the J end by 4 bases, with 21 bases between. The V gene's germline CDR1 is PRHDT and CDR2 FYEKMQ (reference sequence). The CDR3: CASSSSLRMVLSDTQYF. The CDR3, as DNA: TGTGCCAGCAGCTCGAGCCTCCGGATGGTGCTGTCAGATACGCAGTATTTT. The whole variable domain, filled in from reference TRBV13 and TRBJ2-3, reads AAGVIQSPRHLIKEKRETATLKCYPIPRHDTVYWYQQGPGQDPQFLISFYEKMQSDKGSIPDRFSAQQFSDYHSELNMSSLELGDSALYFCASSSSLRMVLSDTQYFGPGTRLTVL.

The CDR3 DNA reads TGTGCCAGCAGTTTAACAGGGACAGGGAGTTCACCCCTCCACTTT. This sequence encodes CASSLTGTGSSPLHF. This sequence joins TRBV12-3 or TRBV12-4 and TRBJ1-6; the match to TRBD1 covers 9 bases. The trim removed 2 bases at V and 9 bases at J, leaving 5 bases unmatched. CDR3 length: 15 amino acids.

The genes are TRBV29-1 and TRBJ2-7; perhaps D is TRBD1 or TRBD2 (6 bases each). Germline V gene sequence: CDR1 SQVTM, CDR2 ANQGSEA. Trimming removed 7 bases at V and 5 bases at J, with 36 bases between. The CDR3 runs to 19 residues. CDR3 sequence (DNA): TGCAGCGGGGGGAGGACAGACGAAGGGAGTCCCGTAGGGGTCCACGAGCAGTACTTC. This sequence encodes CSGGRTDEGSPVGVHEQYF.

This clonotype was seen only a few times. The CDR3 DNA reads as TGTGCCAGCAGCATCACAGGGATAAACACTGAAGCTTTCTTT. Protein sequence: CASSITGINTEAFF. The chain employs TRBV7-9 and TRBJ1-1; the D gene is possibly TRBD1 (6 bases). The V and J ends lost 5 bases and 2 bases respectively, with 12 bases between them. The CDR3 runs 14 residues. Germline CDR1 reads SEHNR; CDR2 reads FQNEAQ (reference sequence).

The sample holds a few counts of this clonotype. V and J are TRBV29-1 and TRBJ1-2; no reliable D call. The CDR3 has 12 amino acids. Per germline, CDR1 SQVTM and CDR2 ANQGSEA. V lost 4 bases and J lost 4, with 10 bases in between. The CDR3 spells CSVAESFYGYTF. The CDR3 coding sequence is TGCAGCGTTGCCGAATCTTTCTATGGCTACACCTTC.

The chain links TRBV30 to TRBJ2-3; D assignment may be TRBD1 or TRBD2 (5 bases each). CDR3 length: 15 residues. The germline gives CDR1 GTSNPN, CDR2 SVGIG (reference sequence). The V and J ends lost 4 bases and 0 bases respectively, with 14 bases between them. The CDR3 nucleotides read TGTGCCTGGAACAAGCTGGGACCTAGCACAGATACGCAGTATTTT. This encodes CAWNKLGPSTDTQYF.

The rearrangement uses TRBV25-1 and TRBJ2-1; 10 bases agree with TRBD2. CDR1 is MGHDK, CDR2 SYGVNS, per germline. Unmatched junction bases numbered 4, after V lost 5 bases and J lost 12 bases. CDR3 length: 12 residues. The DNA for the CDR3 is TGTGCCAGCAGTCCTGCTAGCGGGGGGCAGTTCTTC. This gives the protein CASSPASGGQFF.

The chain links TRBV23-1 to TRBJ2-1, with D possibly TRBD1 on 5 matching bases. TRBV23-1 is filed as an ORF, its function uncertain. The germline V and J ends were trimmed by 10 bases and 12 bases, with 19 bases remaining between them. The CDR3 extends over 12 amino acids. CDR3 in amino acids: CATPSWATGQFF. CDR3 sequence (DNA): TGCGCCACTCCCTCGTGGGCCACAGGGCAGTTCTTC.

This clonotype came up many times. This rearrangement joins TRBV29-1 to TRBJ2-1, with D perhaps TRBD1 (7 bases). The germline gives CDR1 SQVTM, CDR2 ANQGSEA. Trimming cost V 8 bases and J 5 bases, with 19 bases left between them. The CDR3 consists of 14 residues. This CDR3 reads CSSRQGGRNNEQFF. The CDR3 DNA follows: TGCAGCTCCCGCCAGGGGGGCCGGAACAATGAGCAGTTCTTC.

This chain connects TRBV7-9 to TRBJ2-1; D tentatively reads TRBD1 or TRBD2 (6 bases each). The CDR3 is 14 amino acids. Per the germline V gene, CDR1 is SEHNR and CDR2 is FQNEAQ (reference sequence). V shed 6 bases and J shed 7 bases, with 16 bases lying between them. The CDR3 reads CASSAARGQNEQFF. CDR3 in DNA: TGTGCCAGCAGTGCGGCCCGGGGGCAGAATGAGCAGTTCTTC.

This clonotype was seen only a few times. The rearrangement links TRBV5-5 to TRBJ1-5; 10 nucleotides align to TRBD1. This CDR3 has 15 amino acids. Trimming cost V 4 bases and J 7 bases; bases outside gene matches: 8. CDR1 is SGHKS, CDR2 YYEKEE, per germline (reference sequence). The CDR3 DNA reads TGTGCCAGCAGCCCTGGGACAGGGGTCGGGCAGCCCCAGCATTTT. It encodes CASSPGTGVGQPQHF.

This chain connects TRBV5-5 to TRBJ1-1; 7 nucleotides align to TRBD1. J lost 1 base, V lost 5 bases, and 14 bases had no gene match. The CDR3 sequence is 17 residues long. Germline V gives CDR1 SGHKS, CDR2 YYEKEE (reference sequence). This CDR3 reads CASSRSVPGQPNTEAFF. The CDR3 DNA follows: TGTGCCAGCAGTCGTAGTGTTCCGGGACAGCCGAACACTGAAGCTTTCTTT.

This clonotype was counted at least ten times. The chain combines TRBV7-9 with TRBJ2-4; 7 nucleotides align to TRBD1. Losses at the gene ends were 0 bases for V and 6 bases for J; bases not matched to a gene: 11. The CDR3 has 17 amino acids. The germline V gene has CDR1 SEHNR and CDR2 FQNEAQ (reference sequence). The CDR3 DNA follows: TGTGCCAGCAGCTTAGCGCCCGACAGGGCTGAGGGAAACATTCAGTACTTC. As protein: CASSLAPDRAEGNIQYF.

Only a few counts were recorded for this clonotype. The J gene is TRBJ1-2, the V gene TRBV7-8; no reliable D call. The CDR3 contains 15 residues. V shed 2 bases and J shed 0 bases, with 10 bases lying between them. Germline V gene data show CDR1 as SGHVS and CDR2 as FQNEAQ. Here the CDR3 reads CASSLRDWSNYGYTF. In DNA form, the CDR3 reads TGTGCCAGCAGCTTACGTGACTGGTCTAACTATGGCTACACCTTC.

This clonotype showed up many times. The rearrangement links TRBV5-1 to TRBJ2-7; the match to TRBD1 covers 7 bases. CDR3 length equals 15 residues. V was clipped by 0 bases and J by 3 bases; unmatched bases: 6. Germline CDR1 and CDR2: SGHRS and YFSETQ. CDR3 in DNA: TGCGCCAGCAGCTTGGTCCCGGACAGGTTCTACGAGCAGTACTTC. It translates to CASSLVPDRFYEQYF.

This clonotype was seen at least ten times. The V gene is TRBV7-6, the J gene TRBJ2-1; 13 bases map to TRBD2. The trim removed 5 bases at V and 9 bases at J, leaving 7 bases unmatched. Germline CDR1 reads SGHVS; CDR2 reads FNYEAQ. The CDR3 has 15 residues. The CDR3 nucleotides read TGTGCCAGCAGCCAACTAGCGGGAGGGCCTAGTGAGCAGTTCTTC. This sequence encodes CASSQLAGGPSEQFF.

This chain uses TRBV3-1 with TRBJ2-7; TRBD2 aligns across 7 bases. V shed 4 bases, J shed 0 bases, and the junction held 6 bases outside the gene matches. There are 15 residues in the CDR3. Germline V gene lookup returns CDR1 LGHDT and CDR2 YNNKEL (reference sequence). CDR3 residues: CASSPAWTSSYEQYF. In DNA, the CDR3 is TGTGCCAGCAGCCCCGCCTGGACTAGCTCCTACGAGCAGTACTTC.

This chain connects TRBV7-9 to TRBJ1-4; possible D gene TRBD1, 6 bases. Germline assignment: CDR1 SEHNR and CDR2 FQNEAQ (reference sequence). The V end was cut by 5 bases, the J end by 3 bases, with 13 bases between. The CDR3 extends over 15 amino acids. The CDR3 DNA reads TGTGCCAGCAGCCGTCATACAGGGTCTAATGAAAAACTGTTTTTT. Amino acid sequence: CASSRHTGSNEKLFF.

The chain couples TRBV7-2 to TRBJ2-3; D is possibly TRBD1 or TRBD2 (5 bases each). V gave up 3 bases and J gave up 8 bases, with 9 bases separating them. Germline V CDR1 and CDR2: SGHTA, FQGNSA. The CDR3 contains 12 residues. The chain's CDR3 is CASSLQRGTQYF. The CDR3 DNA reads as TGTGCCAGCAGCTTGCAGAGGGGTACGCAGTATTTT.

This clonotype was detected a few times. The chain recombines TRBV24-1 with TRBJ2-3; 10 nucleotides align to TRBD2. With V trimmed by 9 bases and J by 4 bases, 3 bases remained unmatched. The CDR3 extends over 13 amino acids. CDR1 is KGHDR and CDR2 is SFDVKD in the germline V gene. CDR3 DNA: TGTGCCACCTCCCTAGCGGGGGCAGATACGCAGTATTTT. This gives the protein CATSLAGADTQYF.

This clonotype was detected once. The CDR3 bases are TGTGCCAGCAGTTACACGGGACTAGCGGCCCGTGGGGGCACAGATACGCAGTATTTT. Its translation is CASSYTGLAARGGTDTQYF. This chain joins TRBV6-5 and TRBJ2-3; 11 bases are shared with TRBD2. This CDR3 region has 19 residues. The junction had 11 bases not matched to a gene; V was cut back by 2 bases and J by 1 base. Per germline, CDR1 MNHEY and CDR2 SVGAGI.

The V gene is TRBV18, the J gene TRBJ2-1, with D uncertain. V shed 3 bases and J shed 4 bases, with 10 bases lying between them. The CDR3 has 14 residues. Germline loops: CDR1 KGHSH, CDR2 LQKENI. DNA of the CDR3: TGTGCCAGCTCACCCAAGGACCGGTACAATGAGCAGTTCTTC. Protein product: CASSPKDRYNEQFF.

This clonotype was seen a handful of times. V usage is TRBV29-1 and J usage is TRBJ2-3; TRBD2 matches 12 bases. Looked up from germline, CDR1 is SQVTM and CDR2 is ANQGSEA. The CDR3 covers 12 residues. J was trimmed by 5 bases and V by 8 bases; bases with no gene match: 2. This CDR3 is CSLGLAGDTQYF. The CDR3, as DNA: TGCAGCTTGGGACTAGCGGGAGATACGCAGTATTTT.

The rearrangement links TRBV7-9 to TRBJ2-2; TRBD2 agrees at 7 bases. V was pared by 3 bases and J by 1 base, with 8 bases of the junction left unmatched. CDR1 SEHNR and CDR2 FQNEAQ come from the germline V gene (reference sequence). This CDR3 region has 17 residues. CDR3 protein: CASSFHGLVGNTGELFF. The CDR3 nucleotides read TGTGCCAGCAGCTTTCACGGACTAGTCGGGAACACCGGGGAGCTGTTTTTT.

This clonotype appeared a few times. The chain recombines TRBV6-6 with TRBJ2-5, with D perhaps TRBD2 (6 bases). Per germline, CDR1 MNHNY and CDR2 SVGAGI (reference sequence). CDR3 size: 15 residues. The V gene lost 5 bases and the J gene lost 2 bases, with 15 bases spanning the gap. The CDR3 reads CASSPSRDSQETQYF. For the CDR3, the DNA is TGTGCCAGCAGTCCGTCCCGGGACTCTCAAGAGACCCAGTACTTC.

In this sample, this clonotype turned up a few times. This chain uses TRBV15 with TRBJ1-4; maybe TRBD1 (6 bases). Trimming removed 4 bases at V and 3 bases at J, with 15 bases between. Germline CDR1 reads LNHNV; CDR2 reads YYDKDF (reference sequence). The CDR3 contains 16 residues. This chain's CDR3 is CATSTYREPANEKLFF. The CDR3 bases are TGTGCCACCAGCACCTACAGGGAGCCGGCTAATGAAAAACTGTTTTTT.

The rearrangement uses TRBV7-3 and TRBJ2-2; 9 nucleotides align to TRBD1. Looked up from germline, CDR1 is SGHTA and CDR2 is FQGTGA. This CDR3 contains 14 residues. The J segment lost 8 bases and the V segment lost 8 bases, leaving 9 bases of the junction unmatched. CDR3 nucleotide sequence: TGTGCCAGCGGGGGACAGGGTATTAGTGGGGAGCTGTTTTTT. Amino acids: CASGGQGISGELFF.

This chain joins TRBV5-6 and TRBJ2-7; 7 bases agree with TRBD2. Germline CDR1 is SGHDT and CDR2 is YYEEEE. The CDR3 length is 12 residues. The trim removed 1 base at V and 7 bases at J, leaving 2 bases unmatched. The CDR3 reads CASSLTSEEQYF. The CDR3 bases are TGTGCCAGCAGCTTGACTAGCGAGGAGCAGTACTTC.

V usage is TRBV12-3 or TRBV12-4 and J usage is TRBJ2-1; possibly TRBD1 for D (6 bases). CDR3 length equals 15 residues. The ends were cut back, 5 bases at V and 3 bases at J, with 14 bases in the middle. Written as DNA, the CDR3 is TGTGCCAGCAGTAGCGGACAGCCCCGCTACAATGAGCAGTTCTTC. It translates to CASSSGQPRYNEQFF.